A selection of T cell receptor beta chains follows, all from one sample in a study of blood T cell repertoires in COVID-19. Generated by immunoSEQ multiplex PCR, the TCRdb table keeps only in-frame clones and is missing some. The sample shows roughly 49,000 clones, under 85% of them seen only once. Sequencing was performed on peripheral blood. Receptors originate from a man in his forties with acute or convalescent COVID-19. Both conserved end residues are part of each CDR3. D genes are given only for firm matches. Clone sizes are given selectively: once, few, many, or a class where the clone is expanded.

abundance	v_gene	d_gene	j_gene	CDR3aa	CDR3nt
.	TRBV27	TRBD2	TRBJ2-5	CASSPRGGRVETQYF	TGTGCCAGCAGTCCTCGCGGGGGGCGGGTAGAGACCCAGTACTTC
few	TRBV12-5	TRBD1	TRBJ1-5	CASGLHRTGNQPQHF	TGTGCTAGTGGTTTGCACCGGACAGGGAATCAGCCCCAGCATTTT
once	TRBV6-1	TRBD1	TRBJ2-4	CASSGDSAARFRNIQYF	TGTGCCAGCAGTGGGGACAGCGCTGCACGATTCAGGAACATTCAGTACTTC
.	TRBV7-2	TRBD1	TRBJ2-2	CASSPQGATGELFF	TGTGCCAGCAGCCCACAGGGGGCAACCGGGGAGCTGTTTTTT
.	TRBV11-2	.	TRBJ2-7	CASSFVGGGSYEQYF	TGTGCCAGCAGCTTTGTAGGGGGTGGCTCCTACGAGCAGTACTTC
once	TRBV29-1	.	TRBJ1-1	CSVWGGPITEAFF	TGCAGCGTTTGGGGGGGGCCAATCACTGAAGCTTTCTTT
few	TRBV29-1	TRBD1	TRBJ1-1	CSVMDRVAFF	TGCAGCGTCATGGACAGGGTTGCTTTCTTT
.	TRBV15	TRBD1	TRBJ1-5	CATSRTGVDSNQPQHF	TGTGCCACCAGCAGAACAGGGGTTGATAGCAATCAGCCCCAGCATTTT
.	TRBV5-1	TRBD1	TRBJ2-2	CASTMDRAANTGELFF	TGCGCCAGCACCATGGACAGGGCGGCGAACACCGGGGAGCTGTTTTTT
once	TRBV10-3	TRBD1	TRBJ2-7	CAISDPGQGGRYEQYF	TGTGCCATCAGTGACCCGGGACAGGGGGGTCGCTACGAGCAGTACTTC
.	TRBV3-1/TRBV3-2	TRBD1	TRBJ1-4	CASSPRDSNEKLFF	TGTGCCAGCAGCCCCCGGGACAGTAATGAAAAACTGTTTTTT
.	TRBV30	.	TRBJ2-1	CAWRGISVSYNEQFF	TGTGCCTGGAGAGGTATTAGCGTCTCCTACAATGAGCAGTTCTTC
.	TRBV19	TRBD1	TRBJ1-2	CASSAGQGPYGYTF	TGTGCCAGTAGTGCCGGACAGGGTCCCTATGGCTACACCTTC
.	TRBV12-5	TRBD1	TRBJ2-7	CASGLAGQGGGYF	TGTGCTAGTGGTTTGGCGGGACAGGGAGGGGGGTACTTC
.	TRBV11-3	.	TRBJ1-1	CASSQQGNTEAFF	TGTGCCAGCAGTCAACAGGGGAACACTGAAGCTTTCTTT
few	TRBV7-9	TRBD1	TRBJ2-1	CASSFSTGGNEQFF	TGTGCCAGCAGCTTCTCGACAGGGGGTAATGAGCAGTTCTTC
.	TRBV5-1	.	TRBJ1-1	CASSLGAEAFF	TGCGCCAGCAGCTTAGGAGCTGAAGCTTTCTTT
once	TRBV3-1/TRBV3-2	TRBD2	TRBJ2-1	CASSQGQGTSLFF	TGTGCCAGCAGCCAAGGCCAGGGGACTAGTCTGTTCTTC
few	TRBV27	.	TRBJ1-1	CASSFTTGAFF	TGTGCCAGCAGTTTTACGACTGGAGCTTTCTTT
.	TRBV11-2	TRBD1	TRBJ1-2	CASSPGGTGDLNYGYTF	TGTGCCAGCAGCCCCGGAGGGACAGGGGACCTTAACTATGGCTACACCTTC
.	TRBV29-1	TRBD1	TRBJ2-3	CSAWGQGGTDTQYF	TGCAGCGCCTGGGGACAGGGGGGGACAGATACGCAGTATTTT
.	TRBV12-5	.	TRBJ2-1	CASGLTFYLGGSYNEQFF	TGTGCTAGTGGTTTGACATTCTACTTGGGGGGCTCCTACAATGAGCAGTTCTTC
.	TRBV6-5	.	TRBJ1-3	CASSPLLNTIYF	TGTGCCAGCAGTCCCCTTCTAAACACCATATATTTT
.	TRBV3-1/TRBV3-2	.	TRBJ1-5	CASSSPNQPQHF	TGTGCCAGCAGCTCCCCGAATCAGCCCCAGCATTTT
.	TRBV10-1	.	TRBJ2-7	CASSEVGLYEQYF	TGCGCCAGCAGTGAGGTGGGGCTCTACGAGCAGTACTTC
.	TRBV20-1	TRBD2	TRBJ2-5	CSTREGTTQYF	TGCAGTACTCGGGAGGGTACGACCCAGTACTTC
.	TRBV5-1	TRBD2	TRBJ2-2	CASSWGTRNTGELFF	TGCGCCAGCAGCTGGGGGACTAGAAACACCGGGGAGCTGTTTTTT
.	TRBV6-1	TRBD1	TRBJ2-2	CASSETGATGELFF	TGTGCCAGCAGTGAGACAGGGGCGACCGGGGAGCTGTTTTTT
.	TRBV27	.	TRBJ2-7	CASSLGAGMGRYEQYF	TGTGCCAGCAGTTTAGGGGCTGGAATGGGCCGATACGAGCAGTACTTC
.	TRBV2	.	TRBJ1-1	CASQTDMNTEAFF	TGTGCCAGCCAGACAGACATGAACACTGAAGCTTTCTTT
once	TRBV30	.	TRBJ1-3	CAWSVRNTIYF	TGTGCCTGGAGTGTTCGTAACACCATATATTTT
.	TRBV5-1	.	TRBJ1-1	CASSAEYDTEAFF	TGCGCCAGCAGCGCCGAGTATGACACTGAAGCTTTCTTT
.	TRBV19	.	TRBJ2-2	CASSFDRRSGELFF	TGTGCCAGTAGTTTTGACAGGCGTTCCGGGGAGCTGTTTTTT
once	TRBV5-1	TRBD2	TRBJ2-5	CASSSGTSREETQYF	TGCGCCAGCAGCTCGGGGACTAGCCGGGAAGAGACCCAGTACTTC
once	TRBV6-5	.	TRBJ1-2	CASEFLGGGYTF	TGTGCCAGCGAGTTTCTGGGGGGTGGCTACACCTTC
.	TRBV6-6	TRBD1	TRBJ1-1	CASSLDRVNTEAFF	TGTGCCAGCAGTCTAGACAGGGTAAACACTGAAGCTTTCTTT
.	TRBV6-1	.	TRBJ1-1	CASSDLLQNTEAFF	TGTGCCAGCAGTGACCTATTGCAAAACACTGAAGCTTTCTTT
.	TRBV10-3	TRBD1	TRBJ2-5	CAISEGQGIQTQYF	TGTGCCATCAGTGAGGGACAGGGGATACAGACCCAGTACTTC